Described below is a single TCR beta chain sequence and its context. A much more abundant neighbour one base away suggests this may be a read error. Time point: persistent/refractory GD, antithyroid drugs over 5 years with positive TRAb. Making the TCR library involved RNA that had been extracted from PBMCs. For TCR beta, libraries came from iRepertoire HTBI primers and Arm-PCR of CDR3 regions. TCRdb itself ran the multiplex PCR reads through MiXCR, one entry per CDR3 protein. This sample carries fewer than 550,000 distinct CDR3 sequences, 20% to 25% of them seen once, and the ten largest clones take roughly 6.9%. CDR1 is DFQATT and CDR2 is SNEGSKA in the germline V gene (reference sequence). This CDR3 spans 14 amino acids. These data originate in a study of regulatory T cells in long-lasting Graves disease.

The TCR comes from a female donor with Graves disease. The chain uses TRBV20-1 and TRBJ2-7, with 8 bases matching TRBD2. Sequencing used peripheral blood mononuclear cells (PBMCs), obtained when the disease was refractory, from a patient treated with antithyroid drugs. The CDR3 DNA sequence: TGCAGTGCATCGACTAGCGCTTTCTCCTACAAGCAGTACTTC. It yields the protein CSASTSAFSYKQYF.